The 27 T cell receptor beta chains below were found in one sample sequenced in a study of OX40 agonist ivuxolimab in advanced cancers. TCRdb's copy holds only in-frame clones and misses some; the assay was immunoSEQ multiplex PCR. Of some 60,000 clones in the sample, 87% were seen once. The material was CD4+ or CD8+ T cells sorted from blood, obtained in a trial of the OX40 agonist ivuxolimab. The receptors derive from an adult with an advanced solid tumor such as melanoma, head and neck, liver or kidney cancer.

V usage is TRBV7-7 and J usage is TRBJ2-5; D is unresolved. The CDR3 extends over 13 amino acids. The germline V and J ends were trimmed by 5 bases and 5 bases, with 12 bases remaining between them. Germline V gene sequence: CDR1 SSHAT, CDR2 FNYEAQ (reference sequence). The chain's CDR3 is CASSRGARETQYF. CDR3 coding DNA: TGTGCCAGCAGCCGAGGAGCTCGGGAGACCCAGTACTTC. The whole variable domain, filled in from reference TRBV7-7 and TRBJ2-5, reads GAGVSQSPRYKVTKRGQDVTLRCDPISSHATLYWYQQALGQGPEFLTYFNYEAQPDKSGLPSDRFSAERPEGSISTLTIQRTEQRDSAMYRCASSRGARETQYFGPGTRLLVL.

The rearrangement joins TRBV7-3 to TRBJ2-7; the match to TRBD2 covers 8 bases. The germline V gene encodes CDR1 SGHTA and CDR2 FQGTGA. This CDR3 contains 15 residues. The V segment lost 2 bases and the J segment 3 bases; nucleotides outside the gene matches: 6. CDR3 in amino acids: CASSLGPGGVYEQYF. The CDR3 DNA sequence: TGTGCCAGCAGCTTAGGACCGGGAGGGGTCTACGAGCAGTACTTC. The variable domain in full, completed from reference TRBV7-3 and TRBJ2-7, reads GAGVSQTPSNKVTEKGKYVELRCDPISGHTALYWYRQSLGQGPEFLIYFQGTGAADDSGLPNDRFFAVRPEGSVSTLKIQRTERGDSAVYLCASSLGPGGVYEQYFGPGTRLTVT.

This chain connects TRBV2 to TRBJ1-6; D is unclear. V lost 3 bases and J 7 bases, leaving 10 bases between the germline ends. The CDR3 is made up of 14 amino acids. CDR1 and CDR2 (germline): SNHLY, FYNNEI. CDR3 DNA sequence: TGTGCCAGCAGTGATTGGTCCAGGAATTCACCCCTCCACTTT. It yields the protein CASSDWSRNSPLHF.

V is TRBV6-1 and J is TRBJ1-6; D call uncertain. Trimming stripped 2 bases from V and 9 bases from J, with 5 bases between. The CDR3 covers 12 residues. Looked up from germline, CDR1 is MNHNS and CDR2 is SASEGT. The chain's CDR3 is CASSELLSPLHF. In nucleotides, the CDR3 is TGTGCCAGCAGTGAACTTCTTTCACCCCTCCACTTT.

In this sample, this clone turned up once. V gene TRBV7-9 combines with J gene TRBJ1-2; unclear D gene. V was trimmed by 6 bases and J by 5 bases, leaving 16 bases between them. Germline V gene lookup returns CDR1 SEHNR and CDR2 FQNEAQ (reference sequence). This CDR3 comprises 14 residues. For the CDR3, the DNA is TGTGCCAGCAGTCCCCGGCAGAGCGGATATGGCTACACCTTC. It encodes CASSPRQSGYGYTF.

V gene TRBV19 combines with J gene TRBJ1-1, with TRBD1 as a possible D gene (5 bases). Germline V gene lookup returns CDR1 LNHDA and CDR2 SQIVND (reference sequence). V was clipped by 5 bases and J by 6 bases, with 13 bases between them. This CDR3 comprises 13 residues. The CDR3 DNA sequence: TGTGCCAGTAGTGTAGGGGTTTTCGCTGAAGCTTTCTTT. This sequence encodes CASSVGVFAEAFF.

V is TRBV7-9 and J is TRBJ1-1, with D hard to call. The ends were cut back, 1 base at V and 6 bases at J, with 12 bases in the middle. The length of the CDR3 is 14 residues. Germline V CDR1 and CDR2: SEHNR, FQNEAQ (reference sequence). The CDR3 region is CASSLGDSSSEAFF. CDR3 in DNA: TGTGCCAGCAGCTTAGGCGACTCCAGCTCTGAAGCTTTCTTT. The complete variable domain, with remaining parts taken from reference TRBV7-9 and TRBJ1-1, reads DTGVSQNPRHKITKRGQNVTFRCDPISEHNRLYWYRQTLGQGPEFLTYFQNEAQLEKSRLLSDRFSAERPKGSFSTLEIQRTEQGDSAMYLCASSLGDSSSEAFFGQGTRLTVV.

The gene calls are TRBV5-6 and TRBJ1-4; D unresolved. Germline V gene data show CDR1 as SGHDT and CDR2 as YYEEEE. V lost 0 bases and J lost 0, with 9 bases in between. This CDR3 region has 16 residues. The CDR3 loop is CASSLGQLATNEKLFF. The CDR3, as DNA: TGTGCCAGCAGCTTGGGACAACTTGCAACTAATGAAAAACTGTTTTTT.

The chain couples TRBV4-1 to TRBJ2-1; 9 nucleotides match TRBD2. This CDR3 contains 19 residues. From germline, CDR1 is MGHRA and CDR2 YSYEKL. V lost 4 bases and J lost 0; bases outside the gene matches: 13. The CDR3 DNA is TGCGCCAGCAGCCGGCACAGCGGTAGCGGGAGTGTCTCCTACAATGAGCAGTTCTTC. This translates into CASSRHSGSGSVSYNEQFF.

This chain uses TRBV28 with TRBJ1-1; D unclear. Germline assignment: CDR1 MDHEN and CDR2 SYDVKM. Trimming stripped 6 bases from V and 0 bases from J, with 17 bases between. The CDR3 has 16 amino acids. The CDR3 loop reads CASRSILQLMNTEAFF. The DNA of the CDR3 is TGTGCCAGCAGGAGTATTTTACAGCTTATGAACACTGAAGCTTTCTTT.

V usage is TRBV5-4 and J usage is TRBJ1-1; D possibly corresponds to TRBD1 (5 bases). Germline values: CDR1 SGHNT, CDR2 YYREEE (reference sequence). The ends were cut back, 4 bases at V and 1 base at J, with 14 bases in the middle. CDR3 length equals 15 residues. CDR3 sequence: CASSARVAGNTEAFF. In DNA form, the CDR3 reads TGTGCCAGCAGCGCCAGGGTGGCCGGGAACACTGAAGCTTTCTTT.

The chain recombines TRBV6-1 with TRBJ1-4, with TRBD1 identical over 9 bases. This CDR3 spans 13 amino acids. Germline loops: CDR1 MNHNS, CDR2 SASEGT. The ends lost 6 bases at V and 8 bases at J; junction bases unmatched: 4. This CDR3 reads CASRDRGGEKLFF. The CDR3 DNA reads TGTGCCAGCAGGGACAGGGGCGGGGAAAAACTGTTTTTT.

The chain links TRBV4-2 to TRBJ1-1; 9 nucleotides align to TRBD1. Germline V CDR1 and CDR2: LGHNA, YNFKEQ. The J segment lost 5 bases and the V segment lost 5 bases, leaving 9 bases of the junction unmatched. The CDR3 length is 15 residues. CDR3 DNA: TGTGCCAGCAGCACCCCGACAGGGGGTCGGACTGAAGCTTTCTTT. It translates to CASSTPTGGRTEAFF.

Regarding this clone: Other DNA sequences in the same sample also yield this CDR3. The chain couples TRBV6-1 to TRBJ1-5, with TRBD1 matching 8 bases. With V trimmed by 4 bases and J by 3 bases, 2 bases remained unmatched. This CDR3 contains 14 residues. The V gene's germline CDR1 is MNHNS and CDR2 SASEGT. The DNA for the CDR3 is TGTGCCAGCAGTGGGACAGGGTCCAATCAGCCCCAGCATTTT. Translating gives CASSGTGSNQPQHF.

The CDR3 coding sequence is TGTGCCAGCAGCCGCAGTAGTGCCTCACCCCTCCACTTT. It specifies CASSRSSASPLHF. The chain uses TRBV14 and TRBJ1-6; D remains ambiguous. Germline lookup yields CDR1 SGHDN and CDR2 FVKESK. Trimming stripped 4 bases from V and 10 bases from J, with 11 bases between. This CDR3 spans 13 amino acids.

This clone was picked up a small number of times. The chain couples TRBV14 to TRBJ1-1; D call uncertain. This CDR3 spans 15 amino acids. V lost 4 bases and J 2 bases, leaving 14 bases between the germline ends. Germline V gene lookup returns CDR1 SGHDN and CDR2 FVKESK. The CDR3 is CASSRLMNPNTEAFF. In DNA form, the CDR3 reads TGTGCCAGCAGCCGCCTCATGAACCCTAACACTGAAGCTTTCTTT.

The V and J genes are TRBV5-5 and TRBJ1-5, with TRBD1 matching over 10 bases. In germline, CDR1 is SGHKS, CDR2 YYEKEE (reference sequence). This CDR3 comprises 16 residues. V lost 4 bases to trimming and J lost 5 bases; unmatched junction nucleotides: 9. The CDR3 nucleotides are TGTGCCAGCAGCCGAGGACAGGGGGGCTTAGATCAGCCCCAGCATTTT. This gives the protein CASSRGQGGLDQPQHF. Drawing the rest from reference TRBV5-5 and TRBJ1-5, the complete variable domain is DAGVTQSPTHLIKTRGQQVTLRCSPISGHKSVSWYQQVLGQGPQFIFQYYEKEERGRGNFPDRFSARQFPNYSSELNVNALLLGDSALYLCASSRGQGGLDQPQHFGDGTRLSIL.

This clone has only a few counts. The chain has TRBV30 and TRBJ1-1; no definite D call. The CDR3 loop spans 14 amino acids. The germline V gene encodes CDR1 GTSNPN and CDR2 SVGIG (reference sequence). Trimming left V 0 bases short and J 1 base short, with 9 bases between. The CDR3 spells CAWSVGVTNTEAFF. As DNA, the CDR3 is TGTGCCTGGAGTGTAGGCGTTACGAACACTGAAGCTTTCTTT.

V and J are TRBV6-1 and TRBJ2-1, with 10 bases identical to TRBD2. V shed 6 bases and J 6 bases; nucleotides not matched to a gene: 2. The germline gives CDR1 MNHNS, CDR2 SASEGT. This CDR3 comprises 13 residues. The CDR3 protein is CASRIAGGNEQFF. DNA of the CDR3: TGTGCCAGCAGGATAGCGGGAGGCAATGAGCAGTTCTTC.

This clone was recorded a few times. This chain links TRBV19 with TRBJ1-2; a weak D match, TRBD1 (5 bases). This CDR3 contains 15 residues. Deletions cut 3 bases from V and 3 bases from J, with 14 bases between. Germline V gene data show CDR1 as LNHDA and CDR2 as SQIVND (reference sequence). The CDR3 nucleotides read TGTGCCAGTAGTATCGCAGGGCCAAGGGACTATGGCTACACCTTC. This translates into CASSIAGPRDYGYTF.

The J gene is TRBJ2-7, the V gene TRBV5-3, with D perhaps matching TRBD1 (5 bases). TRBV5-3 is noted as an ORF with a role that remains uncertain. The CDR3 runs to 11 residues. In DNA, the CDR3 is TGTGCCAGAAGCTTGCCTCCCCAAGGGGTGGTC. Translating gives CARSLPPQGVV.

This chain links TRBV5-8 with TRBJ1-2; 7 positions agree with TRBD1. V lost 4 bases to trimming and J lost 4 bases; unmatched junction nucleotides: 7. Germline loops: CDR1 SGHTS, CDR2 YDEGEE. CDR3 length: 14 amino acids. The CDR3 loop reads CASSLGTEVYGYTF. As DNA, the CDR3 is TGTGCCAGCAGCCTGGGGACAGAAGTCTATGGCTACACCTTC.

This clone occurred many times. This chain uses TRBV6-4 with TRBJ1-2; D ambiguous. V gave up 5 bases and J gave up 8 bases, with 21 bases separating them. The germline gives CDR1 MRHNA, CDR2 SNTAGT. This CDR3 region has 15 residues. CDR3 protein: CASSNSGLVRGGYTF. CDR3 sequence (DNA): TGTGCCAGCAGTAATTCCGGGCTGGTTCGTGGGGGCTACACCTTC.

CDR3 DNA: TGTGCCAGCAGTTCCAGCGGGAGTACCGGGGAGCTGTTTTTT. It is translated as CASSSSGSTGELFF. V and J are TRBV28 and TRBJ2-2, with 8 bases lining up with TRBD2. CDR1 MDHEN and CDR2 SYDVKM come from the germline V gene. This CDR3 is built from 14 residues. Trimming at V came to 4 bases and at J to 5 bases, leaving 3 bases not matched to a gene.

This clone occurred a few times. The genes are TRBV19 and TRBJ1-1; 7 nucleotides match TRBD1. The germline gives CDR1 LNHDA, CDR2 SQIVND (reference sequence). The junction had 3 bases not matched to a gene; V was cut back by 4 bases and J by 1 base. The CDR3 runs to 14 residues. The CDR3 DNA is TGTGCCAGTAGTAGACAGGGATGGAACACTGAAGCTTTCTTT. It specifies CASSRQGWNTEAFF.

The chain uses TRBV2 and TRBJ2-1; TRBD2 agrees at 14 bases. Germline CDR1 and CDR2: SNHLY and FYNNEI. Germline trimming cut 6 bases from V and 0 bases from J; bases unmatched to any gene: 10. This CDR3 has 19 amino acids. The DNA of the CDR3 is TGTGCCAGCAGGGGACTAGCGGGAGTTTCCTGGAGCTCCTACAATGAGCAGTTCTTC. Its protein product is CASRGLAGVSWSSYNEQFF.

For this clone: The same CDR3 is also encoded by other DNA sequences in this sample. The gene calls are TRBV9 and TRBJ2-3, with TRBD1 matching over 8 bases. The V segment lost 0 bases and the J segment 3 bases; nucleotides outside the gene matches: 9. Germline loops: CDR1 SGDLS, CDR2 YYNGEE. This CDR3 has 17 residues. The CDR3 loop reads CASSVGRGTGATDTQYF. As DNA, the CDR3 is TGTGCCAGCAGCGTAGGTAGAGGGACAGGAGCAACAGATACGCAGTATTTT.